What follows is one T cell receptor beta chain and its context. This clone was recorded once. Its antigen target is currently unknown. No qualities accompany the bases; no much larger clone lies one base away. Taken from cysteine to phenylalanine, the CDR3 has 14 residues. Of the read, only the CDR3 DNA is kept; its 42 bases are in frame from base 1. A distance of 7 bases separates the germline ends of V and J, which lose 2 bases and 0 bases respectively. CDR1 is given as SGHTA and CDR2 as FQGNSA, both from the germline V gene. TCR libraries were generated with the immunoSEQ multiplex PCR assay, using TCR-beta and/or TCR-alpha/delta assays for each sample. Amplified TCR libraries were sequenced on the Illumina high-throughput platform. On the study's bioinformatics: Clustering and dimensionality reduction were performed using pairwise TCRdist distances among GMM-specific receptors from ex vivo sorted or in vitro expanded T cells. Each clinical repertoire was scored by mean NN-distance, the average TCRdist to the nearest 10% of tetramer-positive reference sequences. GEM TCR motif frequency was calculated as the fraction of unique TCRs that matched known GEM sequences in V/J usage and CDR3 length. Linear discriminant analysis with leave-one-out cross-validation, implemented in scikit-learn, was used to classify active tuberculosis. TCRdb limited this immuneACCESS table to in-frame rearrangements with V and J called. A share of clones is missing; checked studies link under half to unresolved V genes, and the rest is unexplained. V, J and clone size were drawn from that table, and D and trimming were deduced from the DNA. The table for this sample lists approximately 30,000 clones; roughly 87% of them were counted only once. The biggest ten clones account for roughly 5.7% of the sample.

This sample is part of a study of T cells in tuberculosis (dated by TCRdb to between 2018 and 2020). Regarding the research as a whole: To characterize T cells specific for the mycobacterial lipid antigen glucose monomycolate (GMM), the study used CD1B tetramers together with high-throughput TCR immunosequencing. PBMC from active tuberculosis patients were archived either before standard anti-tuberculosis treatment began or within 7 days of the start of that treatment. IGRA-negative adolescents, IGRA-positive adolescents with latent tuberculosis and adults with active tuberculosis, some ten per group, were compared in a South African clinical cohort. The study at large found these results: Clinical samples were chosen by availability of cryopreserved specimens, and active tuberculosis cases were adults while controls were adolescents. Active tuberculosis TCR-alpha repertoires showed smaller mean NN-distances to GMM-specific TCRs than IGRA-negative controls, suggesting clonal expansion of these TCRs. The smaller NN-distances in active tuberculosis patients were driven in part by shorter CDR3-alpha lengths, while the difference seen for TCR-beta was not statistically significant. With the diverse GMM-specific repertoire as input, a classifier achieved around 90% accuracy (AUROC roughly 0.88), whereas GEM motif frequencies as input gave around 70% accuracy.

The sample's time point label is to be understood as: new active TB diagnosis, blood taken before or within 7 days of starting treatment. The patients with active tuberculosis were newly diagnosed, HIV-seronegative South African adults aged 18 years or older. Confirmation of active tuberculosis was based on positive sputum smear microscopy and/or a positive M. tuberculosis culture. Immunosequencing was performed on unsorted cryopreserved PBMC, with some 98,000 T cells per clinical donor covered on average. The sequence is built from TRBV7-2 and TRBJ1-2, with a weak D call of TRBD1 (5 bases match). The sample consisted of PBMCs, taken at tuberculosis diagnosis. This clonotype was obtained from an adult with tuberculosis. CDR3 protein: CASSLWGPNYGYTF. In nucleotide form, the sequence is TGTGCCAGCAGCTTATGGGGCCCTAACTATGGCTACACCTTC.